Given below is one T cell receptor beta chain in context. The target antigen is unknown. The primer mix had 60 Vbeta and 13 Jbeta primers. Method: immunoSEQ multiplex PCR; TCRdb's copy keeps in-frame clones and lacks some. The table shows about 190,000 clones, with 60% to 85% occurring only once. This sample is part of a study of cytomegalovirus exposure and HLA in healthy donors. On the study more broadly: In an earlier analysis, approximately 120 million unique TCR beta sequences were found from approximately 170 million T cells. The study's findings and limits: TCR beta chain V- and J-gene trimming was linked, in a later analysis, to a missense variant in DCLRE1C.

Trimming removed 4 bases from V and 1 base from J; junction bases left unmatched: 6. Germline CDR1 is SGDLS and CDR2 is YYNGEE. The CDR3 spans 15 residues. The receptor was derived from a woman between 40 and 55 years old in good health and CMV-seronegative. This chain uses TRBV9 with TRBJ2-7, with 9 bases lining up with TRBD2. The sample taken for sequencing was PBMCs. The CDR3 spells CASSPRLAASYEQYF. Written as DNA, the CDR3 is TGTGCCAGCAGCCCCCGACTAGCGGCTTCCTACGAGCAGTACTTC.